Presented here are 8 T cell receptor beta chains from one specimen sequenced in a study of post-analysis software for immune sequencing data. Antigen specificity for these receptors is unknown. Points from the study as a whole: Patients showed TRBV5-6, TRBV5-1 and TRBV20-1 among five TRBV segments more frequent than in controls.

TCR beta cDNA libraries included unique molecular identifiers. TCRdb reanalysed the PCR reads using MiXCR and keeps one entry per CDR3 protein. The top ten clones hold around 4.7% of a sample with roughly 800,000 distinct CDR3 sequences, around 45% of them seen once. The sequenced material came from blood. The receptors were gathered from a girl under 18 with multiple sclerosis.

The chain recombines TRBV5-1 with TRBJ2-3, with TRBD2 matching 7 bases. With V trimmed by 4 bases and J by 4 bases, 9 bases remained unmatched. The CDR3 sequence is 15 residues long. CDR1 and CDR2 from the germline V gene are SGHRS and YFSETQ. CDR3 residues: CASSEGGFFPDTQYF. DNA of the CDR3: TGCGCCAGCAGCGAGGGAGGGTTCTTCCCAGATACGCAGTATTTT.

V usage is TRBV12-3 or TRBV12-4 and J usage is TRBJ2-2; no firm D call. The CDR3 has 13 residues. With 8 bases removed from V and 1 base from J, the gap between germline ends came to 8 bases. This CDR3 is CASGRGNTGELFF. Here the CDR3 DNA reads TGTGCCAGCGGTCGAGGGAACACCGGGGAGCTGTTTTTT.

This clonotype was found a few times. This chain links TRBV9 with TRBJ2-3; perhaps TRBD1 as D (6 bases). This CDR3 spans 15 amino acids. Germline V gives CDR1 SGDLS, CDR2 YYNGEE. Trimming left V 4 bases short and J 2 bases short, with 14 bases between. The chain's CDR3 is CASSITGLFTDTQYF. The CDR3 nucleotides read TGTGCCAGCAGCATCACAGGGTTGTTCACAGATACGCAGTATTTT. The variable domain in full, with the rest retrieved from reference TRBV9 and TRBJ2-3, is DSGVTQTPKHLITATGQRVTLRCSPRSGDLSVYWYQQSLDQGLQFLIQYYNGEERAKGNILERFSAQQFPDLHSELNLSSLELGDSALYFCASSITGLFTDTQYFGPGTRLTVL.

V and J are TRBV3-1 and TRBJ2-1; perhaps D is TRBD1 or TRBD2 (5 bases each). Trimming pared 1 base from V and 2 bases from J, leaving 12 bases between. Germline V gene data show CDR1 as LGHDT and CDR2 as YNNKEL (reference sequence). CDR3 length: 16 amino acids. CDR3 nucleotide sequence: TGTGCCAGCAGCCAAGGGACGGGACCCCCCTACAATGAGCAGTTCTTC. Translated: CASSQGTGPPYNEQFF.

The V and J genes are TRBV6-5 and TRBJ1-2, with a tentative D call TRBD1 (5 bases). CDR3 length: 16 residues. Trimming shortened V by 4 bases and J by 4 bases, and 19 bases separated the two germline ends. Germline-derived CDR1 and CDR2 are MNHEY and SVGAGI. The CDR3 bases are TGTGCCAGCAGTTCCGCATTATGGGGACCCGGCTATGGCTACACCTTC. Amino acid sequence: CASSSALWGPGYGYTF.

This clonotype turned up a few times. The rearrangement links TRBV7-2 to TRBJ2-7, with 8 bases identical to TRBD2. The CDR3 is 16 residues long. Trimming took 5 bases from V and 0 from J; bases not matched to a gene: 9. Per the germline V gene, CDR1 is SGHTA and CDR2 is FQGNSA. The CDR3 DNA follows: TGTGCCAGCAGCCTAGGAGGTAGCGGGATCTCCTACGAGCAGTACTTC. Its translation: CASSLGGSGISYEQYF.

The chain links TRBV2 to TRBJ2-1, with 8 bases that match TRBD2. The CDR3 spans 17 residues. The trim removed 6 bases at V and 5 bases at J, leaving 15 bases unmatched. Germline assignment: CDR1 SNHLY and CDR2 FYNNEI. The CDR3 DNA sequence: TGTGCCAGCAGGGAGGGCTCGGCGGGAGGCCGGAACAATGAGCAGTTCTTC. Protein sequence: CASREGSAGGRNNEQFF.

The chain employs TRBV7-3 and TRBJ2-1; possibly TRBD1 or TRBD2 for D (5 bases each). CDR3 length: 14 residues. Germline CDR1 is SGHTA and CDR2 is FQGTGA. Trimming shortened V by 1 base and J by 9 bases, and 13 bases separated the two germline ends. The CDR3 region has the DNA TGTGCCAGCAGCTTAATGGGGTGGGGGAGTGAGCAGTTCTTC. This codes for CASSLMGWGSEQFF.